Below are 28 T cell receptor beta chains sequenced from a single sample in a study of cytomegalovirus exposure and HLA in healthy donors (dated by TCRdb to about 2017). Receptor libraries were prepared by the immunoSEQ multiplex PCR assay. The multiplex PCR relied on a mix of 60 forward primers for TCR Vbeta segments and 13 reverse primers for TCR Jbeta segments. The table comes from immuneACCESS by way of TCRdb, which keeps in-frame sequences with V and J called. Part of the clones is missing from these tables; in studies checked, under half for an unresolved V gene and the rest for unknown reasons. Recorded for this sample are about 170,000 clones; approximately 81% of them occurred a single time. Clones ranked in the top ten supply about 0.77% of the sample. Sequences were obtained from PBMCs. Receptor source: a woman between 18 and 29 years old in good health and CMV-seronegative.

The chain uses TRBV11-3 and TRBJ2-7; unclear D gene. Germline lookup yields CDR1 SGHNT and CDR2 YENEEA. V lost 8 bases, J lost 1 base, and 9 bases lay in between. The CDR3 runs 12 residues. The CDR3 sequence is CASSPESYEQYF. As DNA, the CDR3 is TGTGCCAGCTCCCCTGAGTCCTACGAGCAGTACTTC.

Of note for this clone: Different DNA sequences within this sample yield the same CDR3. This chain uses TRBV7-8 with TRBJ1-2, with D unresolved. Germline V gives CDR1 SGHVS, CDR2 FQNEAQ. V lost 5 bases and J lost 2, with 15 bases in between. CDR3 length: 15 amino acids. In DNA form, the CDR3 reads TGTGCCAGCAGCCCCTACCCGACGGAGAACTATGGCTACACCTTC. Residues: CASSPYPTENYGYTF.

Details on this clone: At one boundary the junction diverges from the germline segment, which might be a read error. V is TRBV7-7 and J is TRBJ1-1; the D gene is possibly TRBD1 (6 bases). CDR1 is SSHAT, CDR2 FNYEAQ, per germline (reference sequence). The length of the CDR3 is 14 residues. This CDR3 reads CASSPWTDNTEAFF. CDR3 DNA sequence: TGTGCTAGCAGCCCATGGACAGATAACACTGAAGCTTTCTTT.

This clone was detected a few times. The rearrangement uses TRBV28 and TRBJ2-5; unclear D gene. The last part of the DNA fits TRBJ2-7 better; the J call may be wrong. This CDR3 region has 13 residues. CDR1 is MDHEN and CDR2 is SYDVKM in the germline V gene. In DNA, the CDR3 is TGTGCCAGCACCCTCCCGGACTCCTACGAGCAGTACTTC. Residues: CASTLPDSYEQYF.

The genes are TRBV12-5 and TRBJ2-5; D may be TRBD2 (5 bases). CDR1 is LGHNT, CDR2 FRNRAP, per germline. The CDR3 totals 12 residues. V was shortened by 1 base and J by 7 bases, with 7 bases between the two germline ends. CDR3: CASGLAEGTQYF. CDR3 coding DNA: TGTGCTAGTGGTTTGGCAGAGGGGACCCAGTACTTC.

The genes are TRBV11-3 and TRBJ2-1; possible D gene TRBD1, 5 bases. The CDR3 has 14 amino acids. Looked up from germline, CDR1 is SGHNT and CDR2 is YENEEA. V was shortened by 0 bases and J by 5 bases, with 8 bases between the two germline ends. The CDR3 DNA follows: TGTGCCAGCAGCTTAGATGGGGCCGACAATGAGCAGTTCTTC. As protein: CASSLDGADNEQFF.

The J gene is TRBJ2-1, the V gene TRBV11-3; 15 bases match TRBD2. CDR3 size: 16 residues. Germline V lookup: CDR1 SGHNT, CDR2 YENEEA. The ends lost 6 bases at V and 3 bases at J; junction bases unmatched: 3. CDR3 loop: CASRWGLAGGYNEQFF. The DNA for the CDR3 is TGTGCCAGCAGGTGGGGACTAGCGGGAGGCTACAATGAGCAGTTCTTC.

V gene TRBV5-1 combines with J gene TRBJ2-7, with 9 bases fitting TRBD1. J lost 3 bases, V lost 7 bases, and 8 bases had no gene match. Germline V gene sequence: CDR1 SGHRS, CDR2 YFSETQ. The CDR3 runs 14 residues. For the CDR3, the DNA is TGCGCCAGCTTCCCCGGGACAGGGTACTACGAGCAGTACTTC. Amino acids: CASFPGTGYYEQYF.

This clone was seen only a few times. J is TRBJ2-1 and V is TRBV13; 11 bases fit TRBD2. Germline V lookup: CDR1 PRHDT, CDR2 FYEKMQ (reference sequence). V lost 5 bases and J lost 3; bases outside the gene matches: 3. The CDR3 length is 15 residues. CDR3 sequence (DNA): TGTGCCAGCAGCCCCGGGACTAGCGGCTACAATGAGCAGTTCTTC. As protein: CASSPGTSGYNEQFF.

J is TRBJ2-5 and V is TRBV5-1; TRBD1 agrees at 12 bases. The CDR3 length is 18 residues. Germline CDR1 SGHRS, CDR2 YFSETQ. Trimming at V came to 2 bases and at J to 1 base, leaving 9 bases not matched to a gene. CDR3 nucleotide sequence: TGCGCCAGCAGCTTTGCGCCGGGACAGGGGGCCATCCAAGAGACCCAGTACTTC. It encodes CASSFAPGQGAIQETQYF. The variable domain in full, with the rest retrieved from reference TRBV5-1 and TRBJ2-5, is KAGVTQTPRYLIKTRGQQVTLSCSPISGHRSVSWYQQTPGQGLQFLFEYFSETQRNKGNFPGRFSGRQFSNSRSEMNVSTLELGDSALYLCASSFAPGQGAIQETQYFGPGTRLLVL.

This chain joins TRBV19 and TRBJ2-5; D ambiguous. The CDR3 has 13 amino acids. Trimming stripped 8 bases from V and 7 bases from J, with 17 bases between. Germline values: CDR1 LNHDA, CDR2 SQIVND (reference sequence). The DNA of the CDR3 is TGTGCCAGTTCCCTTCGTCGGTCTGGGACCCAGTACTTC. Its translation is CASSLRRSGTQYF.

In this sample, this clone turned up a few times. The chain joins TRBV25-1 to TRBJ2-5; TRBD1 is a possible D gene (5 bases). V was clipped by 6 bases and J by 2 bases, with 16 bases between them. This CDR3 region has 15 residues. Germline CDR1 is MGHDK and CDR2 is SYGVNS. The CDR3 region is CASSHLGASQETQYF. As DNA, the CDR3 is TGTGCCAGCAGCCACCTAGGGGCATCACAAGAGACCCAGTACTTC. Combining the CDR3 with reference TRBV25-1 and TRBJ2-5 gives the whole variable domain EADIYQTPRYLVIGTGKKITLECSQTMGHDKMYWYQQDPGMELHLIHYSYGVNSTEKGDLSSESTVSRIRTEHFPLTLESARPSHTSQYLCASSHLGASQETQYFGPGTRLLVL.

The chain couples TRBV6-5 to TRBJ1-1; 9 bases fit TRBD1. The germline gives CDR1 MNHEY, CDR2 SVGAGI. The CDR3 runs 16 residues. Trimming cost V 0 bases and J 11 bases; bases outside gene matches: 13. The CDR3 reads CASSYSMDHGTGLAFF. The DNA for the CDR3 is TGTGCCAGCAGTTACTCGATGGATCATGGGACAGGGTTGGCTTTCTTT.

The chain couples TRBV4-1 to TRBJ2-5; 7 nucleotides match TRBD1. This CDR3 is built from 15 residues. V dropped 0 bases and J dropped 13; count of bases not matched to a gene: 14. CDR1 and CDR2 from the germline V gene are MGHRA and YSYEKL. DNA of the CDR3: TGCGCCAGCAGCCAAGATAGGTTCCAGGACAGGACAATGTACTTC. Translated: CASSQDRFQDRTMYF.

This clone was counted once. The CDR3 DNA is TGCGCCAGCAGCTTGGGCGGGAGAGTTTACGAGCAGTACTTC. Its protein product is CASSLGGRVYEQYF. The chain has TRBV5-1 and TRBJ2-7, with TRBD2 matching 7 bases. J was trimmed by 4 bases and V by 0 bases; bases with no gene match: 4. The CDR3 is made up of 14 amino acids. Germline values: CDR1 SGHRS, CDR2 YFSETQ.

This rearrangement joins TRBV28 to TRBJ2-5, with 7 bases identical to TRBD2. Judging by the DNA end, TRBJ2-7 fits better; the J call may be wrong. This CDR3 is built from 15 residues. The germline gives CDR1 MDHEN, CDR2 SYDVKM. The CDR3 sequence is CASSSVGRSSYEQYF. In DNA, the CDR3 is TGTGCCAGCAGTTCCGTCGGGAGGAGCTCCTACGAGCAGTACTTC.

J is TRBJ2-3 and V is TRBV2; 8 bases line up with TRBD2. The CDR3 covers 14 residues. Germline V gene lookup returns CDR1 SNHLY and CDR2 FYNNEI. J gave up 3 bases and V 3 bases, and 2 bases lay outside the gene matches. The CDR3 DNA reads as TGTGCCAGCAGTGATAGCGGGAATACAGATACGCAGTATTTT. It yields the protein CASSDSGNTDTQYF.

This sequence joins TRBV6-5 and TRBJ1-5; 9 bases are shared with TRBD1. Germline assignment: CDR1 MNHEY and CDR2 SVGAGI. V lost 4 bases to trimming and J lost 4 bases; unmatched junction nucleotides: 5. The CDR3 runs to 15 residues. The CDR3 reads CASSFRGQGNQPQHF. CDR3 nucleotides: TGTGCCAGCAGTTTCCGGGGACAGGGAAATCAGCCCCAGCATTTT.

This chain connects TRBV5-5 to TRBJ2-7; TRBD2 might be the D (6 bases). Germline CDR1 SGHKS, CDR2 YYEKEE (reference sequence). The CDR3 spans 15 residues. Trimming took 7 bases from V and 4 from J, leaving 21 bases between them. The CDR3 DNA reads as TGTGCCAGCCTACCCAATGCGGGGAGGACTTACGAGCAGTACTTC. As protein: CASLPNAGRTYEQYF.

The CDR3 is CASSPDWTNTEAFF. In DNA, the CDR3 is TGTGCCAGCAGCCCGGATTGGACTAACACTGAAGCTTTCTTT. The chain employs TRBV7-8 and TRBJ1-1; D not resolved. Germline CDR1 is SGHVS and CDR2 is FQNEAQ. The CDR3 has 14 residues. The V end lost 5 bases, the J end lost 2 bases, and 12 bases lay between the germline ends.

This chain joins TRBV5-1 and TRBJ2-7; TRBD2 is a possible D gene (6 bases). The CDR3 extends over 15 amino acids. The germline V gene has CDR1 SGHRS and CDR2 YFSETQ. V was shortened by 0 bases and J by 3 bases, with 13 bases between the two germline ends. The CDR3 loop is CASSLEVRTIYEQYF. The CDR3 DNA reads as TGCGCCAGCAGCTTGGAAGTTAGGACTATCTACGAGCAGTACTTC.

The CDR3 loop reads CASRTGRDHGEQYF. The CDR3 bases are TGTGCCAGTAGGACGGGTAGAGACCATGGGGAGCAGTACTTC. The chain recombines TRBV19 with TRBJ2-7; the D is unclear. This CDR3 is 14 amino acids long. V lost 6 bases to trimming and J lost 7 bases, with 19 bases between them. Per the germline V gene, CDR1 is LNHDA and CDR2 is SQIVND (reference sequence). Using reference TRBV19 and TRBJ2-7 for the parts outside the CDR3, the full variable domain is DGGITQSPKYLFRKEGQNVTLSCEQNLNHDAMYWYRQDPGQGLRLIYYSQIVNDFQKGDIAEGYSVSREKKESFPLTVTSAQKNPTAFYLCASRTGRDHGEQYFGPGTRLTVT.

On this clone itself: An end of the junction does not agree with germline; a read error may underlie this. The chain is built from TRBV7-9 and TRBJ1-3, with 9 bases fitting TRBD1. The CDR3 consists of 17 residues. Germline V gene sequence: CDR1 SEHNR, CDR2 FQNEAQ (reference sequence). CDR3 bases: TGTTCCAGCAGCTCGAACAGGGGGCTAGGATCTGGAAACACCATATATTTT. The encoded protein is CSSSSNRGLGSGNTIYF.

The V call is TRBV28, the J call TRBJ1-1; TRBD1 might be the D (6 bases). The CDR3 length is 17 residues. Trimming took off 6 bases at V and 4 bases at J, with 24 bases between the two ends. Germline CDR1 and CDR2: MDHEN and SYDVKM. The CDR3 sequence is CASSPPVLETGGTEAFF. In DNA form, the CDR3 reads TGTGCCAGCAGCCCCCCCGTGTTAGAGACAGGAGGCACTGAAGCTTTCTTT.

V usage is TRBV28 and J usage is TRBJ2-1; perhaps TRBD2 as D (5 bases). V was trimmed by 4 bases and J by 6 bases, leaving 22 bases between them. The V gene's germline CDR1 is MDHEN and CDR2 SYDVKM. This CDR3 has 17 residues. CDR3 protein: CASSSPGSRVPLNEQFF. DNA for the CDR3: TGTGCCAGCAGTTCCCCCGGCTCGAGGGTACCACTCAATGAGCAGTTCTTC.

The CDR3 bases are TGCAGCGTTACGACTAGCGGGAGTTACGAGCAGTACTTC. This codes for CSVTTSGSYEQYF. J is TRBJ2-7 and V is TRBV29-1; TRBD2 agrees at 12 bases. Per the germline V gene, CDR1 is SQVTM and CDR2 is ANQGSEA. V gave up 5 bases and J gave up 4 bases; unmatched junction bases: 3. The CDR3 is made up of 13 amino acids.

This chain links TRBV6-1 with TRBJ2-6; D is ambiguous. With 1 base removed from V and 0 bases from J, the gap between germline ends came to 7 bases. This CDR3 spans 16 amino acids. Germline V gene sequence: CDR1 MNHNS, CDR2 SASEGT. CDR3 DNA sequence: TGTGCCAGCAGTGAAGGTGTGAGCTCTGGGGCCAACGTCCTGACTTTC. As protein: CASSEGVSSGANVLTF.

This clone was counted a few times. The chain joins TRBV18 to TRBJ2-2; 7 positions match TRBD2. V lost 2 bases and J lost 0; bases outside the gene matches: 3. Per germline, CDR1 KGHSH and CDR2 LQKENI. CDR3 length: 16 amino acids. CDR3: CASSPTTSTNTGELFF. CDR3 sequence (DNA): TGTGCCAGCTCACCAACGACTAGCACGAACACCGGGGAGCTGTTTTTT.